The clone carrying this TCR beta chain was seen more than once but under ten times. Libraries were prepared by immunoSEQ multiplex PCR; TCRdb keeps only in-frame clonotypes and omits some of them. The repertoire holds roughly 45,000 clones, with about 65% as singletons. The sample originates from a study of cytotoxic CD8 clonotypes in ibrutinib-treated CLL. Trimming took off 6 bases at V and 0 bases at J, with 12 bases between the two ends. The germline gives CDR1 MNHEY, CDR2 SVGAGI. The CDR3 is 15 residues long. This receptor was obtained from a human donor with chronic lymphocytic leukemia. The sample was PBMCs, taken after 24 months of ibrutinib treatment. The rearrangement uses TRBV6-5 and TRBJ1-3, with D uncertain. Here the CDR3 DNA reads TGTGCCAGCAGACTAACAGCTCACTCTGGAAACACCATATATTTT. Protein product: CASRLTAHSGNTIYF.